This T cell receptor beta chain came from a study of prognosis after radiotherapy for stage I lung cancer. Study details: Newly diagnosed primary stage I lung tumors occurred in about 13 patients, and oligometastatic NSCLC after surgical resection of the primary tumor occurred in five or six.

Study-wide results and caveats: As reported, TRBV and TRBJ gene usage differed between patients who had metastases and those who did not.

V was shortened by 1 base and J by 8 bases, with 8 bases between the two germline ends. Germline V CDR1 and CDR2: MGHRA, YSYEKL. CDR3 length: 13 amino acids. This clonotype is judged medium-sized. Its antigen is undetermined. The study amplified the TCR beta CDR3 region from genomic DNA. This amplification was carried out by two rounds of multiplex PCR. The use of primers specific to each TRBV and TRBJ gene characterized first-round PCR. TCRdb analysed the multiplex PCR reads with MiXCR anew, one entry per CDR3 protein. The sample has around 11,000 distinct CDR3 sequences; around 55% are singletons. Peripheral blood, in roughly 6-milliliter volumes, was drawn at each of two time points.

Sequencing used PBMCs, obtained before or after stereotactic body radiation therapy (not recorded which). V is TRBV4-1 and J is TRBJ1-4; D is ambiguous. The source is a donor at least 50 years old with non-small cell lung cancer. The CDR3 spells CASSQVVGEKLFF. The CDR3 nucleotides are TGCGCCAGCAGCCAAGTAGTCGGGGAAAAACTGTTTTTT.